This T cell receptor beta chain was found in a study of shared clonotypes between healthy human individuals. Study conclusions and caveats: Naive subsets typically showed greater estimated richness than memory subsets.

Method: immunoSEQ multiplex PCR; TCRdb's copy keeps in-frame clones and lacks some. The sample includes about 1.1 million clones, around 78% seen only once; the top ten take roughly 0.56%. V gave up 0 bases and J gave up 3 bases, with 11 bases separating them. CDR1 is SGHRS, CDR2 YFSETQ, per germline. The CDR3 contains 15 residues. As concerns this clone: As yet, its antigen is unknown.

The source is a man in his late teens or twenties in good health. Some clones in this sample may be carry-over from other donors' samples. Sequencing input: memory CD4+ T cells from PBMCs. Subset denoted: CD45RA-negative fraction. The chain joins TRBV5-1 to TRBJ2-3; TRBD1 is a possible D gene (6 bases). The CDR3 DNA reads as TGCGCCAGCAGCTTGGGGCAGGGGAAAACAGATACGCAGTATTTT. This encodes CASSLGQGKTDTQYF.